This TCR beta chain was identified during a study of blood T cell repertoires in COVID-19. Study-wide context: The United States, Italy and Spain provided the acute and convalescent COVID-19 samples. PBMCs, B-cell-depleted T cells, or T cells were the source of the cDNA or gDNA that made up the material.

Assay used: immunoSEQ multiplex PCR; TCRdb lists only in-frame clones, some missing. Altogether tens of thousands of clones are present, less than 90% being singletons, with the ten largest covering roughly 15%. Looked up from germline, CDR1 is MNHNY and CDR2 is SVGAGI (reference sequence). V lost 0 bases to trimming and J lost 0 bases, with 6 bases between them. The CDR3 runs 16 residues. The V gene is TRBV6-6, the J gene TRBJ1-6, with a weak D call TRBD1 (5 bases). The receptor's source is a human donor with active COVID-19. The donor label of this sample is uncertain. Sample: peripheral blood. The CDR3 protein is CASSYSGGSYNSPLHF. DNA of the CDR3: TGTGCCAGCAGTTACTCCGGGGGCTCCTATAATTCACCCCTCCACTTT.